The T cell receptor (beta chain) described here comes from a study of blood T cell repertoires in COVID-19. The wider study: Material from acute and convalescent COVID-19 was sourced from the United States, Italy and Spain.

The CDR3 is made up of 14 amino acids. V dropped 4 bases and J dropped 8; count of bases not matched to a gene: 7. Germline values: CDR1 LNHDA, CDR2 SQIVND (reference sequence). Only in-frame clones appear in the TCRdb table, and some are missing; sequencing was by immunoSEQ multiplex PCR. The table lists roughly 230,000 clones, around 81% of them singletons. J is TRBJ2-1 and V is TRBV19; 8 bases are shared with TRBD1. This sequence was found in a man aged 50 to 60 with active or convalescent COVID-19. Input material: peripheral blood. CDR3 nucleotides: TGTGCCAGTAGTAGGGAGGCAGGGGGCTATGAGCAGTTCTTC. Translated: CASSREAGGYEQFF.